The 32 T cell receptor beta chains presented below share a single source sample, sequenced in a study of T cell responses to AZD1222 COVID-19 vaccine. Method: immunoSEQ multiplex PCR; TCRdb's copy keeps in-frame clones and lacks some. Of more than 95,000 clones in the sample, roughly nine tenths are singletons; the top ten hold 45%. The sequences come from peripheral blood, collected on day 0 of AZD1222 vaccination. The receptors shown here come from an adult in good health.

V and J are TRBV19 and TRBJ2-7; TRBD2 matches at 14 bases. Unmatched junction bases numbered 14, after V lost 5 bases and J lost 2 bases. Germline V CDR1 and CDR2: LNHDA, SQIVND (reference sequence). The CDR3 sequence is 19 residues long. The CDR3 loop reads CASSFRLAGGSSPPYEQYF. The CDR3 DNA reads TGTGCCAGTAGTTTCCGACTAGCGGGAGGGTCCTCCCCGCCCTACGAGCAGTACTTC.

The rearrangement links TRBV10-2 to TRBJ2-7; 7 bases line up with TRBD2. V was clipped by 7 bases and J by 0 bases; unmatched bases: 6. The CDR3 contains 14 residues. The germline gives CDR1 WSHSY, CDR2 SAAADI. The CDR3 here is CASTLAAASYEQYF. CDR3 DNA: TGCGCCAGCACCCTAGCGGCAGCCTCCTACGAGCAGTACTTC.

This sequence joins TRBV11-2 and TRBJ1-1; D is unresolved. This CDR3 has 14 residues. V dropped 1 base and J dropped 11 bases, with 17 bases sitting between them. CDR1 is SGHAT and CDR2 is FQNNGV in the germline V gene. CDR3 amino acids: CASSLAPSLGRAFF. In nucleotides, the CDR3 is TGTGCCAGCAGCTTAGCCCCTTCGTTGGGGAGGGCTTTCTTT.

This chain links TRBV28 with TRBJ1-3; maybe TRBD1 (5 bases). V was pared by 6 bases and J by 4 bases, with 10 bases between. CDR1 and CDR2 from the germline V gene are MDHEN and SYDVKM. The CDR3 is made up of 13 amino acids. The CDR3 nucleotides are TGTGCCAGCAGCTCAGGGAGCGGAAACACCATATATTTT. Amino acid sequence: CASSSGSGNTIYF.

The chain recombines TRBV10-1 with TRBJ1-5; D remains unclear. The germline gives CDR1 WNHNN, CDR2 SYGVQD (reference sequence). There are 13 residues in the CDR3. In DNA, the CDR3 is TGCGACACGGAGCCAGAGGACAATCAGCCCCAGCATTTT. Translated, it gives CDTEPEDNQPQHF.

This chain connects TRBV7-2 to TRBJ2-4, with 11 bases lining up with TRBD2. CDR3 size: 16 residues. J lost 6 bases, V lost 4 bases, and 8 bases had no gene match. From germline, CDR1 is SGHTA and CDR2 FQGNSA. The CDR3 nucleotides are TGTGCCAGCAGCTCCAATCTAGCGGGAGGTGGAAACATTCAGTACTTC. It encodes CASSSNLAGGGNIQYF.

This clone has just one count. V and J are TRBV27 and TRBJ2-2; 8 positions agree with TRBD1. Germline V lookup: CDR1 MNHEY, CDR2 SMNVEV (reference sequence). This CDR3 is built from 14 residues. V shed 5 bases, J shed 7 bases, and the junction held 6 bases outside the gene matches. The CDR3 DNA reads as TGTGCCAGCAGTCGACAGGGGCATAGCGGGGAGCTGTTTTTT. Protein: CASSRQGHSGELFF.

The genes are TRBV7-2 and TRBJ2-7; D perhaps matches TRBD2 (5 bases). Trimming removed 5 bases at V and 5 bases at J, with 22 bases between. The CDR3 sequence is 16 residues long. Per the germline V gene, CDR1 is SGHTA and CDR2 is FQGNSA. The CDR3 region has the DNA TGTGCCAGCAGCCATCTGGTCGCCGGGGAGAGGCACGAGCAGTACTTC. It encodes CASSHLVAGERHEQYF.

The chain employs TRBV9 and TRBJ2-7, with 9 nucleotides matching TRBD1. V was clipped by 4 bases and J by 2 bases; unmatched bases: 10. The CDR3 consists of 16 residues. Germline values: CDR1 SGDLS, CDR2 YYNGEE. The CDR3 nucleotides are TGTGCCAGCAGCCCCCAGGCGACAGGGGGAACCTACGAGCAGTACTTC. Protein sequence: CASSPQATGGTYEQYF.

In its sample, this clone was seen once. The chain carries TRBV5-1 and TRBJ2-2; D might be TRBD2 (5 bases). Germline V lookup: CDR1 SGHRS, CDR2 YFSETQ. The length of the CDR3 is 15 residues. The V and J ends lost 1 base and 7 bases respectively, with 14 bases between them. The CDR3 nucleotides read TGCGCCAGCAGCTTGACGGCTGTTGCGGGCGGGGAGCTGTTTTTT. Amino acid sequence: CASSLTAVAGGELFF.

The chain recombines TRBV30 with TRBJ1-4; weak D call: TRBD1 (5 bases). Germline values: CDR1 GTSNPN, CDR2 SVGIG (reference sequence). V was pared by 1 base and J by 0 bases, with 9 bases between. The CDR3 has 15 amino acids. The CDR3 DNA is TGTGCCTGGAGTGCGACAGTTGCAACTAATGAAAAACTGTTTTTT. Translation: CAWSATVATNEKLFF.

This chain connects TRBV6-2 or TRBV6-3 to TRBJ1-5; no firm D call. Germline CDR1 reads MNHEY; CDR2 reads SVGEGT. V was trimmed by 3 bases and J by 6 bases, leaving 12 bases between them. This CDR3 has 14 amino acids. CDR3 sequence reads: CASSYVDGAQPQHF. CDR3 nucleotide sequence: TGTGCCAGCAGTTATGTTGACGGCGCTCAGCCCCAGCATTTT.

DNA for the CDR3: TGTGGCCCCCTATCACCCCTCCACTTT. Its translation is CGPLSPLHF. The chain is built from TRBV27 and TRBJ1-6; D call uncertain. Germline CDR1 reads MNHEY; CDR2 reads SMNVEV (reference sequence). This CDR3 region has 9 residues.

This chain connects TRBV6-5 to TRBJ2-7, with a weak D call TRBD2 (6 bases). Per the germline V gene, CDR1 is MNHEY and CDR2 is SVGAGI. This CDR3 contains 14 residues. V lost 6 bases, J lost 2 bases, and 14 bases lay in between. CDR3 sequence: CASRRDSPPYEQYF. DNA for the CDR3: TGTGCCAGCAGGAGGGACTCGCCCCCCTACGAGCAGTACTTC.

V usage is TRBV11-2 and J usage is TRBJ2-1; D gene unclear. From germline, CDR1 is SGHAT and CDR2 FQNNGV. The V end lost 7 bases, the J end lost 7 bases, and 20 bases lay between the germline ends. This CDR3 has 15 amino acids. The CDR3 sequence: CASNLFLTQANEQFF. The DNA of the CDR3 is TGTGCCAGCAACCTCTTTCTCACCCAGGCGAATGAGCAGTTCTTC. Based on the CDR3 plus reference TRBV11-2 and TRBJ2-1, the full variable domain is EAGVAQSPRYKIIEKRQSVAFWCNPISGHATLYWYQQILGQGPKLLIQFQNNGVVDDSQLPKDRFSAERLKGVDSTLKIQPAKLEDSAVYLCASNLFLTQANEQFFGPGTRLTVL.

CDR3 region: CASTHTGDQPQHF. CDR3 sequence (DNA): TGTGCCAGTACCCACACAGGGGATCAGCCCCAGCATTTT. The chain joins TRBV19 to TRBJ1-5, with 7 nucleotides matching TRBD1. The CDR3 is made up of 13 amino acids. Germline assignment: CDR1 LNHDA and CDR2 SQIVND (reference sequence). The junction had 5 bases not matched to a gene; V was cut back by 7 bases and J by 5 bases.

This sequence joins TRBV28 and TRBJ2-2, with D uncertain. This CDR3 has 12 residues. Deletions cut 5 bases from V and 9 bases from J, with 10 bases between. From germline, CDR1 is MDHEN and CDR2 SYDVKM. The CDR3 reads CASSVGLRELFF. Here the CDR3 DNA reads TGTGCCAGCAGTGTAGGTCTCCGGGAGCTGTTTTTT. Full variable domain (remainder filled in from reference TRBV28 and TRBJ2-2): DVKVTQSSRYLVKRTGEKVFLECVQDMDHENMFWYRQDPGLGLRLIYFSYDVKMKEKGDIPEGYSVSREKKERFSLILESASTNQTSMYLCASSVGLRELFFGEGSRLTVL.

The chain joins TRBV27 to TRBJ2-7; the D gene is possibly TRBD2 (6 bases). This CDR3 has 15 residues. The germline V gene encodes CDR1 MNHEY and CDR2 SMNVEV (reference sequence). V was cut by 2 bases and J by 7 bases, with 18 bases left in between. This CDR3 reads CASSLKSGLNSEQYF. As DNA, the CDR3 is TGTGCCAGCAGTTTAAAATCGGGACTTAATTCAGAGCAGTACTTC.

A single count supports this clone. The chain joins TRBV5-1 to TRBJ2-7; 9 bases are a match to TRBD2. Germline CDR1 SGHRS, CDR2 YFSETQ. The CDR3 spans 16 residues. Trimming took 4 bases from V and 4 from J; bases not matched to a gene: 12. CDR3 in amino acids: CASSPTAPSGVYEQYF. The CDR3 DNA follows: TGCGCCAGCAGCCCCACAGCCCCTAGCGGGGTATACGAGCAGTACTTC.

V is TRBV6-1 and J is TRBJ1-2; TRBD1 matches at 9 bases. CDR1 MNHNS and CDR2 SASEGT come from the germline V gene. After removal of 3 bases from V and 4 bases from J, the junction contained 6 bases not matched to a gene. This CDR3 spans 15 amino acids. CDR3: CASSDPGQGVYGYTF. The CDR3 bases are TGTGCCAGCAGTGACCCGGGACAGGGAGTCTATGGCTACACCTTC.

The chain carries TRBV7-6 and TRBJ2-3, with a possible D match to TRBD1 (6 bases). V was cut by 1 base and J by 4 bases, with 15 bases left in between. Germline V gives CDR1 SGHVS, CDR2 FNYEAQ. The CDR3 contains 16 residues. CDR3 coding DNA: TGTGCCAGCAGCTTAGGAACAGGGAATTCGGCAGATACGCAGTATTTT. Its translation: CASSLGTGNSADTQYF.

The rearrangement joins TRBV9 to TRBJ2-7, with D perhaps TRBD2 (7 bases). V gave up 4 bases and J gave up 6 bases, with 26 bases separating them. Germline V gene lookup returns CDR1 SGDLS and CDR2 YYNGEE. There are 17 residues in the CDR3. The CDR3 is CASSSRGYAGDGSEQYF. The DNA of the CDR3 is TGTGCCAGCAGCTCTAGGGGGTATGCGGGAGATGGGTCCGAGCAGTACTTC.

This clone was recorded a few times. This chain links TRBV15 with TRBJ2-3; the D gene is possibly TRBD2 (6 bases). Trimming stripped 1 base from V and 3 bases from J, with 11 bases between. Germline CDR1 and CDR2: LNHNV and YYDKDF (reference sequence). The CDR3 loop spans 15 amino acids. CDR3 sequence: CATSRGSGLTDTQYF. CDR3 DNA: TGTGCCACCAGCAGAGGAAGCGGACTAACAGATACGCAGTATTTT.

Only one count was recorded for this clone. V usage is TRBV19 and J usage is TRBJ1-3, with D maybe TRBD1 (6 bases). Deletions cut 6 bases from V and 4 bases from J, with 10 bases between. CDR1 LNHDA and CDR2 SQIVND come from the germline V gene (reference sequence). The CDR3 has 13 amino acids. The CDR3 DNA sequence: TGTGCCAGTAGCTACAGGGCCGGAAACACCATATATTTT. As protein: CASSYRAGNTIYF.

Here the CDR3 DNA reads TGTGCCAGCAGCTCTCCAGACTTCCATAGACAGGGACCGGCTGAAGCTTTCTTT. Its protein is CASSSPDFHRQGPAEAFF. The chain combines TRBV11-3 with TRBJ1-1, with TRBD1 matching 7 bases. The CDR3 has 18 residues. The germline gives CDR1 SGHNT, CDR2 YENEEA. Unmatched junction bases numbered 20, after V lost 4 bases and J lost 6 bases.

The rearrangement uses TRBV15 and TRBJ1-5; D is uncertain. The CDR3 is made up of 14 amino acids. V dropped 0 bases and J dropped 7 bases, with 10 bases sitting between them. Germline V gene sequence: CDR1 LNHNV, CDR2 YYDKDF (reference sequence). The CDR3 DNA sequence: TGTGCCACCAGCAGAGATTATGGGAACCAGCCCCAGCATTTT. Translating it yields CATSRDYGNQPQHF. The complete variable domain, with remaining parts taken from reference TRBV15 and TRBJ1-5, reads DAMVIQNPRYQVTQFGKPVTLSCSQTLNHNVMYWYQQKSSQAPKLLFHYYDKDFNNEADTPDNFQSRRPNTSFCFLDIRSPGLGDTAMYLCATSRDYGNQPQHFGDGTRLSIL.

V is TRBV28 and J is TRBJ2-7, with 7 positions matching TRBD1. Germline V CDR1 and CDR2: MDHEN, SYDVKM. V trimming: 10 bases; J trimming: 3 bases; junction bases outside the gene matches: 9. This CDR3 has 13 amino acids. This CDR3 reads CATSRGQSYEQYF. DNA of the CDR3: TGTGCCACCTCGAGGGGACAGAGCTACGAGCAGTACTTC.

V gene TRBV10-1 combines with J gene TRBJ2-3; D not resolved. Germline V gene lookup returns CDR1 WNHNN and CDR2 SYGVQD (reference sequence). Trimming took 2 bases from V and 1 from J, leaving 4 bases between them. This CDR3 has 13 residues. The CDR3 DNA follows: TGCGCCAGCAGTGAGGCCGGCACAGATACGCAGTATTTT. It specifies CASSEAGTDTQYF.

The chain uses TRBV5-5 and TRBJ2-7; tentatively, D is TRBD2 (6 bases). The V end lost 2 bases, the J end lost 7 bases, and 16 bases lay between the germline ends. CDR1 and CDR2 from the germline V gene are SGHKS and YYEKEE (reference sequence). This CDR3 has 14 residues. CDR3: CASSLPGAGSEQYF. As DNA, the CDR3 is TGTGCCAGCAGCTTACCGGGAGCCGGGAGTGAGCAGTACTTC.

The chain is built from TRBV28 and TRBJ1-6; 12 positions agree with TRBD1. This CDR3 has 19 residues. The germline gives CDR1 MDHEN, CDR2 SYDVKM. V shed 4 bases and J 9 bases; nucleotides not matched to a gene: 16. CDR3 DNA sequence: TGTGCCAGCAGTTCGCCGGGACAGGGGGCCGCCGGGCGGAGTTCACCCCTCCACTTT. Protein sequence: CASSSPGQGAAGRSSPLHF.

The chain uses TRBV18 and TRBJ1-4; no reliable D call. The germline CDR1 and CDR2 sequences are KGHSH and LQKENI. The germline V and J ends were trimmed by 3 bases and 5 bases, with 10 bases remaining between them. CDR3 length: 14 residues. CDR3 in DNA: TGTGCCAGCTCACCTGACCTACAGAATGAAAAACTGTTTTTT. The encoded protein is CASSPDLQNEKLFF.

This sequence joins TRBV28 and TRBJ1-5; D is undetermined. Per germline, CDR1 MDHEN and CDR2 SYDVKM. The V gene lost 7 bases and the J gene lost 0 bases, with 4 bases spanning the gap. The CDR3 length is 12 residues. CDR3 bases: TGTGCCAGCAATGATAGCAATCAGCCCCAGCATTTT. Protein: CASNDSNQPQHF.